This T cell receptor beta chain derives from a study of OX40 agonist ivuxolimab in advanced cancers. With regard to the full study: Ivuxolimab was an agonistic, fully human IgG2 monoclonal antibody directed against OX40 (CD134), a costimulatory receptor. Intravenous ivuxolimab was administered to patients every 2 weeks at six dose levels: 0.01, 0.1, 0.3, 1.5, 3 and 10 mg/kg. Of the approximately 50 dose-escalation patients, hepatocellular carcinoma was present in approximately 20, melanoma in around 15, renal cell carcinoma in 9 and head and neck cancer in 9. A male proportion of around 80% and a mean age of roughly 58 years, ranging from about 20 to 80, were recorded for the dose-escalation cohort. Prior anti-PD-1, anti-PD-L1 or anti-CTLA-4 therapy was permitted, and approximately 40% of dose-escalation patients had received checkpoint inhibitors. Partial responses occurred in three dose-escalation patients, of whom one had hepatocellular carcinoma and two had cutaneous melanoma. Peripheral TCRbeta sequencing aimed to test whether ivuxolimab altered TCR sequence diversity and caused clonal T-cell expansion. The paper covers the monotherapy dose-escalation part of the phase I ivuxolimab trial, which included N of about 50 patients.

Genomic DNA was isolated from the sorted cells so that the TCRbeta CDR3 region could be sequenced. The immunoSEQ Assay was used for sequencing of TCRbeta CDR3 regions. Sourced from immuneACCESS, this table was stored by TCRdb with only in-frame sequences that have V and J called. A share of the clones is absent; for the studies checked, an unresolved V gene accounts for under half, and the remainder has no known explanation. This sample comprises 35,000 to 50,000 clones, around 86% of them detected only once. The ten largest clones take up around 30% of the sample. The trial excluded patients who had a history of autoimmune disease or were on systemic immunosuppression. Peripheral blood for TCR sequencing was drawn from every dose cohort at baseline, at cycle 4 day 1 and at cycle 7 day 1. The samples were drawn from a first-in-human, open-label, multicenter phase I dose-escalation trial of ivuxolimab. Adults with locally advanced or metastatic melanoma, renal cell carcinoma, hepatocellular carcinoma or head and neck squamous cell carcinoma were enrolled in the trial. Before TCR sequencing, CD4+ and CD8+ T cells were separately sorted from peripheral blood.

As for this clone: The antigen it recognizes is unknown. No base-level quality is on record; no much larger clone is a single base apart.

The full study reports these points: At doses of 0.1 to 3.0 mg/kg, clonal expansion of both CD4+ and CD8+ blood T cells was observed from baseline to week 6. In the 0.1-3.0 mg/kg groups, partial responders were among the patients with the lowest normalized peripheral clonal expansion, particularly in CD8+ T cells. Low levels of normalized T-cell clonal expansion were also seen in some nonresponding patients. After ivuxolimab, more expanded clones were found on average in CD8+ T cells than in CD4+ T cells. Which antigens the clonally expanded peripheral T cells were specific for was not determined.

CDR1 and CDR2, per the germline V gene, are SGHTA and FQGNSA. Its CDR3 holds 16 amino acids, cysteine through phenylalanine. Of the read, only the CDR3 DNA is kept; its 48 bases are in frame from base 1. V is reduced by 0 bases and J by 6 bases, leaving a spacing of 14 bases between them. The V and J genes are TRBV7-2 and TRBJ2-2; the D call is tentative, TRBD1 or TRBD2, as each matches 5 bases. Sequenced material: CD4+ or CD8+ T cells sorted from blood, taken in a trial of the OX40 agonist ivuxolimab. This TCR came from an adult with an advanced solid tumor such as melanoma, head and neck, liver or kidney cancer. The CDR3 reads CASSLAGVLAAGELFF. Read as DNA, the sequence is TGTGCCAGCAGCTTAGCGGGGGTTCTAGCTGCCGGGGAGCTGTTTTTT.